The 19 T cell receptor beta chains below come from one sample, sequenced in a study of T-cell reconstitution after alpha-beta-depleted transplantation in children listed by TCRdb under 2016. The receptor library was made with PCR. Sequencing used an Illumina HiSeq 2500. To normalize quantification of the TCRbeta repertoire, the TCR libraries were built with molecular barcoding that relied on unique molecular identifiers. TCRdb trimmed public reads at Q25 via fastp, called clones via MiXCR and kept in-frame beta chains. Rows merge per CDR3 protein into single entries with the most common DNA and genes. Within this sample are 150,000 to 250,000 distinct CDR3 sequences, with 6.3% of them counted one time only. The ten top clones hold under 6% of the sample. Read against the paper, the sample's treatment or condition label means: allogeneic hematopoietic cell transplantation with graft depleted of TCRalphabeta T cells and CD19 B cells.

The sequenced sample was PBMCs, obtained before TCRalphabeta/CD19-depleted stem cell transplant. The source of these receptors is a girl in the first two years of life with combined immunodeficiency, due to receive a stem cell transplant.

Ten or more counts support this clonotype. V and J are TRBV5-5 and TRBJ2-3; 9 bases align to TRBD1. Germline CDR1 and CDR2: SGHKS and YYEKEE (reference sequence). The CDR3 consists of 16 residues. Trimming removed 7 bases from V and 9 bases from J; junction bases left unmatched: 18. CDR3 region: CASHPGQGPHFETQYF. The DNA of the CDR3 is TGTGCCAGCCACCCCGGACAGGGGCCGCATTTCGAAACGCAGTATTTT.

This clonotype was seen many times. This rearrangement joins TRBV12-3 or TRBV12-4 to TRBJ1-2; D remains ambiguous. The CDR3 runs to 13 residues. V lost 6 bases to trimming and J lost 4 bases, with 12 bases between them. The CDR3: CASSHDTCYGYTF. Written as DNA, the CDR3 is TGTGCCAGCAGCCACGACACCTGCTATGGCTACACCTTC.

This clonotype was seen ten or more times. DNA of the CDR3: TGCAGCGTTGAAGGGACAGGGGGCTACAATGAGCAGTTCTTC. As protein: CSVEGTGGYNEQFF. This rearrangement joins TRBV29-1 to TRBJ2-1; TRBD1 agrees at 10 bases. With 1 base clipped from V and 3 bases from J, the junction kept 0 bases outside the gene matches. The CDR3 has 14 residues. The germline gives CDR1 SQVTM, CDR2 ANQGSEA.

Ten or more counts support this clonotype. V gene TRBV4-3 combines with J gene TRBJ2-5; D unclear. The CDR3 covers 13 residues. V was cut by 0 bases and J by 5 bases, with 7 bases left in between. CDR1 LGHNA and CDR2 YSLEER come from the germline V gene. The CDR3: CASSQDRSETQYF. The DNA of the CDR3 is TGCGCCAGCAGCCAAGATCGGTCGGAGACCCAGTACTTC.

This clonotype appeared many times. This sequence joins TRBV6-2 or TRBV6-3 and TRBJ1-2; unclear D gene. This CDR3 spans 13 amino acids. Germline V CDR1 and CDR2: MNHEY, SVGEGT. V was cut by 0 bases and J by 5 bases, with 7 bases left in between. CDR3 sequence reads: CASSYSPVYGYTF. CDR3 DNA sequence: TGTGCCAGCAGTTACTCGCCAGTTTATGGCTACACCTTC.

Ten or more counts support this clonotype. The genes are TRBV7-9 and TRBJ2-7; no clear D. Germline values: CDR1 SEHNR, CDR2 FQNEAQ (reference sequence). Trimming cost V 0 bases and J 3 bases, with 6 bases left between them. There are 13 residues in the CDR3. The DNA of the CDR3 is TGTGCCAGCAGCTTAGCAGTATTCTACGAGCAGTACTTC. Amino acids: CASSLAVFYEQYF.

This clonotype was found many times. CDR3 DNA sequence: TGTGCCAGCAGCCCACCTAGCGCTCACACCGGGGAGCTGTTTTTT. It encodes CASSPPSAHTGELFF. The chain is built from TRBV5-5 and TRBJ2-2, with a tentative D call TRBD2 (6 bases). Germline assignment: CDR1 SGHKS and CDR2 YYEKEE (reference sequence). V was cut by 4 bases and J by 3 bases, with 13 bases left in between. This CDR3 spans 15 amino acids.

This clonotype was picked up a small number of times. The chain has TRBV4-1 and TRBJ2-3; 13 nucleotides line up with TRBD2. The CDR3 sequence is 22 residues long. CDR1 and CDR2 (germline): MGHRA, YSYEKL. V shed 1 base, J shed 4 bases, and the junction held 20 bases outside the gene matches. The CDR3 reads CASSQVPGTSGTTPSDPDTQYF. CDR3 coding DNA: TGCGCCAGCAGCCAAGTCCCCGGGACTAGCGGGACTACCCCGAGTGACCCAGATACGCAGTATTTT.

This clonotype showed up many times. The rearrangement uses TRBV11-2 and TRBJ2-7; no clear D gene. Per germline, CDR1 SGHAT and CDR2 FQNNGV. The CDR3 is 15 residues long. V lost 3 bases and J lost 0, with 12 bases in between. The CDR3, as DNA: TGTGCCAGCAGCTTGCCCTTCAGGAGCTCCTACGAGCAGTACTTC. Its translation: CASSLPFRSSYEQYF.

This clonotype was seen ten or more times. CDR3 in DNA: TGTGCCAGCAGTTTAGAGAGGGGTCAGGGGGAGCTGTTTTTT. The encoded protein is CASSLERGQGELFF. The chain links TRBV12-3 or TRBV12-4 to TRBJ2-2; D could derive from TRBD1 or TRBD2 (5 bases each). V gave up 1 base and J gave up 8 bases, with 11 bases separating them. The CDR3 loop spans 14 amino acids.

Ten or more counts support this clonotype. V gene TRBV7-2 combines with J gene TRBJ2-7; D is perhaps TRBD1 (6 bases). The germline CDR1 and CDR2 sequences are SGHTA and FQGNSA. The CDR3 is made up of 16 amino acids. Trimming took 0 bases from V and 2 from J, leaving 14 bases between them. CDR3 coding DNA: TGTGCCAGCAGCTTAGCAAGTTCGTACAGGGCCTACGAGCAGTACTTC. Residues: CASSLASSYRAYEQYF.

This clonotype has a count of ten or more. V is TRBV6-5 and J is TRBJ1-5; D is unclear. Looked up from germline, CDR1 is MNHEY and CDR2 is SVGAGI. V lost 3 bases to trimming and J lost 3 bases, with 9 bases between them. CDR3 length: 14 amino acids. The CDR3 DNA reads as TGTGCCAGCAGTTATGACGGAAACAATCAGCCCCAGCATTTT. This sequence encodes CASSYDGNNQPQHF.

The chain uses TRBV4-2 and TRBJ2-3; 10 nucleotides line up with TRBD2. The CDR3 loop spans 17 amino acids. Germline CDR1 is LGHNA and CDR2 is YNFKEQ. V gave up 1 base and J gave up 1 base; unmatched junction bases: 5. The CDR3 region is CASSQVVSGRGTDTQYF. The DNA for the CDR3 is TGTGCCAGCAGCCAAGTTGTGAGCGGGAGGGGCACAGATACGCAGTATTTT.

This clonotype has ten or more counts. The chain joins TRBV12-3 or TRBV12-4 to TRBJ2-2, with 7 nucleotides matching TRBD2. V was clipped by 9 bases and J by 6 bases; unmatched bases: 4. This CDR3 spans 12 amino acids. The CDR3 sequence: CARPTSAGELFF. The DNA of the CDR3 is TGTGCCAGACCAACTAGCGCCGGGGAGCTGTTTTTT.

There are many counts of this clonotype. The rearrangement links TRBV6-1 to TRBJ2-7; 10 nucleotides line up with TRBD2. J lost 4 bases, V lost 7 bases, and 7 bases had no gene match. Germline CDR1 is MNHNS and CDR2 is SASEGT. This CDR3 has 14 residues. The CDR3 DNA sequence: TGTGCCAGCACCGGGACTAGCGAAGGGTACGAGCAGTACTTC. Residues: CASTGTSEGYEQYF.

This clonotype was seen repeatedly, ten times or more. The gene calls are TRBV7-8 and TRBJ2-5; 8 bases agree with TRBD1. Germline V CDR1 and CDR2: SGHVS, FQNEAQ. The CDR3 is 17 amino acids. The V gene end was trimmed by 3 bases and the J gene end by 3 bases; junction bases not matched to a gene: 12. The CDR3 protein is CASSFVSSQGAEETQYF. The DNA for the CDR3 is TGTGCCAGCAGCTTTGTCTCCTCGCAGGGGGCTGAAGAGACCCAGTACTTC.

At least ten counts were recorded for this clonotype. The rearrangement uses TRBV19 and TRBJ2-1; possibly TRBD1 or TRBD2 for D (5 bases each). The CDR3 spans 15 residues. Germline V gene lookup returns CDR1 LNHDA and CDR2 SQIVND (reference sequence). V gave up 7 bases and J gave up 6 bases, with 19 bases separating them. CDR3 DNA: TGTGCCAGTAACTACCGGGACGGCCTATTCAATGAGCAGTTCTTC. Amino acid sequence: CASNYRDGLFNEQFF.

This clonotype came up many times. The rearrangement joins TRBV29-1 to TRBJ1-3, with D possibly TRBD1 on 6 matching bases. With 6 bases removed from V and 2 bases from J, the gap between germline ends came to 8 bases. CDR1 is SQVTM and CDR2 is ANQGSEA in the germline V gene. The CDR3 is made up of 12 amino acids. CDR3 DNA: TGCAGCGTCCCAGGGGCTGGAAACACCATATATTTT. Translated: CSVPGAGNTIYF.

This clonotype occurred many times. V gene TRBV12-3 or TRBV12-4 combines with J gene TRBJ2-6, with D unclear. Trimming shortened V by 2 bases and J by 2 bases, and 7 bases separated the two germline ends. The CDR3 covers 15 residues. This chain's CDR3 is CASSLSGAGANVLTF. The DNA of the CDR3 is TGTGCCAGCAGTTTATCCGGTGCTGGGGCCAACGTCCTGACTTTC.